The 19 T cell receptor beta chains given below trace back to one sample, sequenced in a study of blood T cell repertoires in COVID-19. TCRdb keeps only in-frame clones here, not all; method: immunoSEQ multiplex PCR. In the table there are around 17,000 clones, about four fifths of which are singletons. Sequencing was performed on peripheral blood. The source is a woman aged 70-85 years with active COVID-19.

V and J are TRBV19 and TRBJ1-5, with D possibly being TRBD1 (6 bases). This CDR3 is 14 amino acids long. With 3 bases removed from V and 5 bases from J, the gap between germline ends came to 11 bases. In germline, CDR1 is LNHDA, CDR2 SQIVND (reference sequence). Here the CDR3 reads CASSMGAIYQPQHF. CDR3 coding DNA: TGTGCCAGTAGTATGGGGGCAATCTATCAGCCCCAGCATTTT.

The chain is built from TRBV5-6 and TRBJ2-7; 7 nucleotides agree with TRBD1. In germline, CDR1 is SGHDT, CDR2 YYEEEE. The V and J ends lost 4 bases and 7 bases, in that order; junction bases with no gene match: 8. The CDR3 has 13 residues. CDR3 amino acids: CASSPPTGEEQYF. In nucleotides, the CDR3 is TGTGCCAGCAGCCCGCCTACAGGGGAAGAGCAGTACTTC.

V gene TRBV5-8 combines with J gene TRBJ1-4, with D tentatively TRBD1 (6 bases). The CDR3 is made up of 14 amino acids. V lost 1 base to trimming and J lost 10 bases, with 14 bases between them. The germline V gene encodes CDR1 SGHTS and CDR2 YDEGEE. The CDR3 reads CASSLRGSGVKLFF. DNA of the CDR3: TGTGCCAGCAGCTTGAGGGGGAGTGGAGTAAAACTGTTTTTT.

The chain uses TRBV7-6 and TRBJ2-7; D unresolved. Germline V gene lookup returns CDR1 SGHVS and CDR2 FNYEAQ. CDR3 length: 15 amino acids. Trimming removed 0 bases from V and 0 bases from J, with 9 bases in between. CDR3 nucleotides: TGTGCCAGCAGCTTAGCTGGCGGCCCCTCCTACGAGCAGTACTTC. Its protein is CASSLAGGPSYEQYF.

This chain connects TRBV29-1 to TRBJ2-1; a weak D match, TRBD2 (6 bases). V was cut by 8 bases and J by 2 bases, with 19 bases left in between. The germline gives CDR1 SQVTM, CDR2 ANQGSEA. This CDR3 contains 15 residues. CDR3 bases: TGCAGCTTCGGGGGATTCGGGGCCCCCTACAATGAGCAGTTCTTC. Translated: CSFGGFGAPYNEQFF.

The CDR3 is CASRNGGARQPQHF. CDR3 nucleotide sequence: TGTGCCAGCAGGAACGGGGGGGCGAGACAGCCCCAGCATTTT. The rearrangement links TRBV21-1 to TRBJ1-5. TRBV21-1 is a pseudogene locus. The CDR3 has 14 amino acids.

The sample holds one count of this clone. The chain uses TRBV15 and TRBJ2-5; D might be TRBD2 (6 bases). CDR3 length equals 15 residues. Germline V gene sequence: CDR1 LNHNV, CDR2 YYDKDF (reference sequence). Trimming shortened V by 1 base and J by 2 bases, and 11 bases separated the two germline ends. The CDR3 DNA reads TGTGCCACCAGCAGAGCCCTAGCGCCTCAAGAGACCCAGTACTTC. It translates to CATSRALAPQETQYF.

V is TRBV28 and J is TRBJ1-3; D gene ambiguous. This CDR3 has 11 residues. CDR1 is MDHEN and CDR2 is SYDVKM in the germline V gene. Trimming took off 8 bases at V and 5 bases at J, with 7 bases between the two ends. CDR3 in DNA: TGTGCCAGCGCTAAGCGAAACACCATATATTTT. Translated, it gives CASAKRNTIYF.

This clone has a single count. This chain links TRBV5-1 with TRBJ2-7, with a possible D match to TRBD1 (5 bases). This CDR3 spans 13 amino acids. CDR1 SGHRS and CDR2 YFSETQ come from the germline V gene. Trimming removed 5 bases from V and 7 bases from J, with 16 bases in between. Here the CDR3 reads CASSSTGAREQYF. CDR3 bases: TGCGCCAGCAGTTCTACAGGAGCTCGGGAGCAGTACTTC.

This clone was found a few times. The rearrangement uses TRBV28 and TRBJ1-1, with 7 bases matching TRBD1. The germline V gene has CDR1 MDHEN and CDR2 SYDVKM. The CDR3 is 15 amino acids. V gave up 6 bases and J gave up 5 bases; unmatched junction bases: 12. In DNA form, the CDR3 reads TGTGCCAGCAGCGGACAGGAGAAGCAATATACTGAAGCTTTCTTT. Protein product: CASSGQEKQYTEAFF.

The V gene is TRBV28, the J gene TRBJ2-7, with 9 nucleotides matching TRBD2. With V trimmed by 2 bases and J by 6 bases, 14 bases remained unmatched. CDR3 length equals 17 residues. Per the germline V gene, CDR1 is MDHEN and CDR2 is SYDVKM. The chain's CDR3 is CASSLISGRTASGEQYF. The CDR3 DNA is TGTGCCAGCAGTTTAATAAGCGGGAGGACTGCATCCGGCGAGCAGTACTTC.

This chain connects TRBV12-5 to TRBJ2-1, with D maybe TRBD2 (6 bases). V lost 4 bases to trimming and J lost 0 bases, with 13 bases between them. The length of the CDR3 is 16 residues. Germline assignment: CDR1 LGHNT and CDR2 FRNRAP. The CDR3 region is CASGSQDYSSYNEQFF. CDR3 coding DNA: TGTGCTAGTGGTTCCCAGGACTACAGCTCCTACAATGAGCAGTTCTTC.

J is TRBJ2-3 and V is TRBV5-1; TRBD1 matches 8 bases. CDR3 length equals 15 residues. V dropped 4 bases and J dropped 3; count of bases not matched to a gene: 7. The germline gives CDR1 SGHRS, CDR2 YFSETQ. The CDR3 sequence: CASSPRTGKTDTQYF. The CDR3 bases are TGCGCCAGCAGCCCACGGACAGGGAAGACAGATACGCAGTATTTT.

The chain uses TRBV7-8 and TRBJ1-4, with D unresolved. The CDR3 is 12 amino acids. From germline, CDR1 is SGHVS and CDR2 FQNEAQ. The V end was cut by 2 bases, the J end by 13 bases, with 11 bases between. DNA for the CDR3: TGTGCCAGCAGCTTATCATCGATCAGACTGTTTTTT. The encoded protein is CASSLSSIRLFF.

The CDR3 is CASSVAPGPSGRTGELFF. The CDR3 DNA follows: TGTGCCAGCAGCGTAGCTCCAGGGCCCAGCGGGAGGACCGGGGAGCTGTTTTTT. The J gene is TRBJ2-2, the V gene TRBV9, with 9 nucleotides matching TRBD2. This CDR3 is built from 18 residues. From germline, CDR1 is SGDLS and CDR2 YYNGEE. V was pared by 0 bases and J by 5 bases, with 11 bases of the junction left unmatched.

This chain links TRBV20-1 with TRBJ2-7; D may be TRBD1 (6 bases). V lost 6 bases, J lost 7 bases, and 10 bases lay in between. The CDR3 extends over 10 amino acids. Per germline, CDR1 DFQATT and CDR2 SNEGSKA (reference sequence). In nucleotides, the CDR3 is TGCAGTGCGGCCGGGACAGAGCAGTACTTC. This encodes CSAAGTEQYF.

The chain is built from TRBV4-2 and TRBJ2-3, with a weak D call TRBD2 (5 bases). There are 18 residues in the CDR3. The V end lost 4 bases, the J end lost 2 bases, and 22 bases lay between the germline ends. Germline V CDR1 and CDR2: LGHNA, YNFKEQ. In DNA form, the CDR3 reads TGTGCCAGCAGCCCGCCTGGTGCGGCTAGCCAAATCACAGATACGCAGTATTTT. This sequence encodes CASSPPGAASQITDTQYF.

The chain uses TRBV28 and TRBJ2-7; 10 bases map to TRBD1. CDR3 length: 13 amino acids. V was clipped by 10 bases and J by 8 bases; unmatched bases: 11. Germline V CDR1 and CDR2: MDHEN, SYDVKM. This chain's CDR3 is CATEGQGVFKQYF. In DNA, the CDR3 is TGTGCCACCGAAGGACAGGGGGTATTCAAGCAGTACTTC.

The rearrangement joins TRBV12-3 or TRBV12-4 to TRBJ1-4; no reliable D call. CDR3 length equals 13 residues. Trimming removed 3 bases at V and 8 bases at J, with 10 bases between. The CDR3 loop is CASSFPRIEKLFF. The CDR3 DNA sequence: TGTGCCAGCAGTTTTCCCAGGATAGAAAAACTGTTTTTT.